A selection of T cell receptor beta chains follows, all from one sample in a study of a mutant IDH1 vaccine in newly diagnosed glioma. Using immunoSEQ multiplex PCR, the repertoire was profiled, and TCRdb retains in-frame clones only, with some absent. The table lists 70,000 to 95,000 clones, approximately 85% of them singletons. Which antigens these TCRs recognize remains unknown. The source was PBMCs, collected from a glioma patient whose treatment included an IDH1 peptide vaccine. The receptors derive from a woman aged 50 to 65 with glioma. CDR3s include the opening cysteine and the closing phenylalanine or tryptophan. A D gene is named only where the DNA matches it firmly. The listing skips clone size in some rows; elsewhere it reads once, few, many or a size class.

-	-	TRBV7-8	TRBJ1-1	CASSPHKANTEAFF	TGTGCCAGCAGCCCCCACAAGGCGAACACTGAAGCTTTCTTT
once	-	TRBV6-6	TRBJ2-3	CASFPGLSTDTQYF	TGTGCCAGCTTCCCCGGACTGAGCACAGATACGCAGTATTTT
once	TRBD2	TRBV6-5	TRBJ2-1	CASRSTSGRAYEQFF	TGTGCCAGCAGATCAACTAGCGGGAGGGCCTATGAGCAGTTCTTC
-	TRBD1	TRBV9	TRBJ1-2	CASSAGQGSGYTF	TGTGCCAGCAGCGCCGGACAGGGCTCGGGCTACACCTTC
-	-	TRBV7-6	TRBJ1-3	CASSPIFRGRSGNTIYF	TGTGCCAGCAGCCCCATTTTCCGTGGTCGCTCTGGAAACACCATATATTTT
few	TRBD1	TRBV6-5	TRBJ2-7	CASRGQGSYEQYF	TGTGCCAGCAGGGGACAGGGTTCCTACGAGCAGTACTTC
few	-	TRBV14	TRBJ1-3	CASRGISGNTIYF	TGTGCCAGCAGGGGTATCTCTGGAAACACCATATATTTT
-	TRBD1	TRBV19	TRBJ1-2	CAISGTGKGYTF	TGTGCCATATCCGGGACAGGGAAGGGCTACACCTTC
-	-	TRBV5-4	TRBJ2-5	CASSSTGRETQYF	TGTGCCAGCAGCTCAACGGGCAGGGAGACCCAGTACTTC
-	-	TRBV23-1	TRBJ2-7	CASSQSRQPSKGYEQYF	TGCGCCAGCAGTCAATCCCGACAACCCTCAAAGGGGTACGAGCAGTACTTC
few	TRBD2	TRBV11-2	TRBJ2-1	CASSLVSAGANEQFF	TGTGCCAGCAGCTTAGTCTCAGCGGGAGCCAATGAGCAGTTCTTC
-	-	TRBV11-3	TRBJ2-7	CASSTKGSEQYF	TGTGCCAGCAGCACAAAGGGTAGCGAGCAGTACTTC
-	-	TRBV6-1	TRBJ1-2	CASSEVGSLGGYTF	TGTGCCAGCAGTGAAGTAGGGTCGTTGGGAGGCTACACCTTC
-	-	TRBV5-1	TRBJ2-7	CASSLGHSSYEQYF	TGCGCCAGCAGCTTGGGGCACAGCTCCTACGAGCAGTACTTC
few	-	TRBV29-1	TRBJ1-5	CSVVSGSNQPQHF	TGCAGCGTGGTCTCTGGCAGCAATCAGCCCCAGCATTTT
-	-	TRBV19	TRBJ2-2	CASSRARTGTYNTGELFF	TGTGCCAGTAGCCGCGCCCGGACCGGAACATACAACACCGGGGAGCTGTTTTTT
-	-	TRBV19	TRBJ1-5	CASSIVGDTRETYQPQHF	TGTGCCAGTAGTATAGTCGGGGACACAAGGGAAACATATCAGCCCCAGCATTTT
-	TRBD2	TRBV7-8	TRBJ2-7	CASSSLGRTSGIYEQYF	TGTGCCAGCAGCTCGCTAGGCCGGACTAGCGGGATCTACGAGCAGTACTTC
once	-	TRBV10-1	TRBJ2-1	CASSEGLGGSSYNEQFF	TGCGCCAGCAGTGAGGGTTTGGGGGGAAGCTCCTACAATGAGCAGTTCTTC
-	-	TRBV7-8	TRBJ2-7	CASSLELTYEQYF	TGTGCCAGCAGCTTAGAACTGACCTACGAGCAGTACTTC
-	TRBD2	TRBV5-1	TRBJ2-1	CASSFSGRGSYNEQFF	TGCGCCAGCAGCTTTAGCGGGAGAGGGTCCTACAATGAGCAGTTCTTC
-	-	TRBV9	TRBJ2-7	CASSPGALAYEQYF	TGTGCCAGCAGCCCCGGGGCTCTCGCCTACGAGCAGTACTTC
-	-	TRBV6-1	TRBJ1-2	CASSEAGVGYTF	TGTGCCAGCAGTGAAGCAGGGGTTGGCTACACCTTC
few	-	TRBV7-8	TRBJ1-1	CASSLQMNTEAFF	TGTGCCAGCAGCCTTCAGATGAACACTGAAGCTTTCTTT
-	-	TRBV6-1	TRBJ2-4	CASGTENIQYF	TGTGCCAGTGGGACGGAAAACATTCAGTACTTC
-	TRBD1	TRBV7-3	TRBJ2-1	CASSLTGTGVNEQFF	TGTGCCAGCAGCTTAACCGGGACAGGGGTCAATGAGCAGTTCTTC
-	-	TRBV21-1	TRBJ1-4	CASKVLAEKLFF	TGTGCCAGCAAGGTATTGGCCGAAAAACTGTTTTTT
-	-	TRBV19	TRBJ2-2	CASSPKTNELVPGELFF	TGTGCCAGTAGTCCCAAGACCAACGAACTAGTCCCCGGGGAGCTGTTTTTT
-	TRBD1	TRBV6-5	TRBJ2-5	CASSYPDRGRETQYF	TGTGCCAGCAGTTACCCGGACAGGGGGCGGGAGACCCAGTACTTC
-	-	TRBV5-1	TRBJ1-6	CASSISRGDSPLHF	TGCGCCAGCAGCATCTCTCGGGGGGATTCACCCCTCCACTTT
-	-	TRBV11-2	TRBJ2-1	CASSHSGDPYNEQFF	TGTGCCAGCAGCCACTCGGGAGATCCCTACAATGAGCAGTTCTTC
-	-	TRBV6-6	TRBJ1-2	CASRYGPLASADF	TGTGCCAGCAGATACGGGCCCCTGGCCTCGGCAGACTTC
-	-	TRBV28	TRBJ2-7	CASREGNSYEQYF	TGTGCCAGCAGGGAGGGAAACTCCTACGAGCAGTACTTC
-	TRBD1	TRBV11-2	TRBJ1-2	CASSLDPDRAYGYTF	TGTGCCAGCAGCTTAGATCCGGACAGGGCGTATGGCTACACCTTC
few	-	TRBV4-1	TRBJ1-6	CASSHGRFYNSPLHF	TGCGCCAGCAGCCACGGACGGTTCTATAATTCACCCCTCCACTTT
-	-	TRBV19	TRBJ2-1	CASSTAGYNEQFF	TGTGCCAGTAGTACGGCCGGGTACAATGAGCAGTTCTTC
-	TRBD1	TRBV19	TRBJ2-3	CASSRQGMTDTQYF	TGTGCCAGTAGTAGACAGGGGATGACAGATACGCAGTATTTT
-	-	TRBV28	TRBJ1-2	CASTPGTTNYGYTF	TGTGCCAGCACCCCCGGGACAACTAACTATGGCTACACCTTC
-	-	TRBV18	TRBJ1-5	CASSPQTDQPQHF	TGTGCCAGCTCACCTCAAACAGATCAGCCCCAGCATTTT
-	-	TRBV9	TRBJ2-3	CASSVQQGGTDTQYF	TGTGCCAGCAGCGTACAACAGGGCGGAACAGATACGCAGTATTTT
-	-	TRBV27	TRBJ2-3	CASRTKQDGTDTQYF	TGTGCCAGCAGGACTAAACAAGACGGCACAGATACGCAGTATTTT
-	TRBD2	TRBV4-1	TRBJ2-5	CASSTRTSLQETQYF	TGCGCCAGCAGCACCCGGACTAGCCTTCAAGAGACCCAGTACTTC